The 6 T cell receptor beta chains in this list originate from one sample, sequenced in a study of CXCR3-negative and CXCR3-positive naive CD8 T cells. Libraries were UMI-labeled 5' RACE TRB cDNA. Reprocessing the 5' RACE reads, TCRdb reports a single entry for every CDR3 protein and omits DNA. In all, the sample yields tens of thousands of distinct CDR3 sequences. Sequenced sample: naive CXCR3- CD8+ T cells from blood. Stated subset: CD45RO-CCR7+CD27+CD95- naive CD8+ T cells lacking CXCR3 (TNR3-). The source of these receptors is a human donor in good health. Some clones in this sample may be carry-over from other donors' samples.

The chain recombines TRBV5-5 with TRBJ1-4; TCRdb lists TRBD1, though no DNA is available to test this call. CDR3 length equals 15 residues. The germline gives CDR1 SGHKS, CDR2 YYEKEE (reference sequence). CDR3 in amino acids: CASSYRDRANEKLFF. Full variable domain (remainder filled in from reference TRBV5-5 and TRBJ1-4): DAGVTQSPTHLIKTRGQQVTLRCSPISGHKSVSWYQQVLGQGPQFIFQYYEKEERGRGNFPDRFSARQFPNYSSELNVNALLLGDSALYLCASSYRDRANEKLFFGSGTQLSVL.

The rearrangement uses TRBV6-2 or TRBV6-3 and TRBJ1-1. The CDR3 is 12 residues long. Germline CDR1 reads MNHEY; CDR2 reads SVGEGT. The CDR3: CASSNHGAEAFF.

The chain uses TRBV10-3 and TRBJ2-2; without DNA, the TCRdb call of TRBD2 cannot be checked. Germline CDR1 reads ENHRY; CDR2 reads SYGVKD. CDR3 size: 18 residues. CDR3 protein: CAISEVAGGPWNTGELFF.

The chain joins TRBV21-1 to TRBJ2-7; TCRdb indicates TRBD2, and absent DNA this call remains unverified. TRBV21-1 is a pseudogene locus. The CDR3 is 15 residues long. CDR3: CASSKRGERVYEQYF.

CDR3 region: CASSSEDRVPTDTQYF. This chain links TRBV5-1 with TRBJ2-3; without DNA, the TCRdb call of TRBD1 cannot be checked. Germline-derived CDR1 and CDR2 are SGHRS and YFSETQ. This CDR3 has 16 amino acids.

This chain joins TRBV2 and TRBJ2-3; the TRBD1 assignment by TCRdb is unverifiable without DNA. The CDR3 covers 16 residues. Germline V gene lookup returns CDR1 SNHLY and CDR2 FYNNEI. CDR3 protein: CASSSRVDTSTDTQYF.